The entry that follows covers one T cell receptor beta chain sequence. The data originate from a study of shared clonotypes between healthy human individuals. The V gene lost 8 bases and the J gene lost 5 bases, with 18 bases spanning the gap. Germline assignment: CDR1 MNHNS and CDR2 SASEGT. CDR3 length equals 15 residues. Data came from immunoSEQ multiplex PCR; TCRdb stores just in-frame clones and leaves some out. The sample consists of roughly 2 million clones, almost 96% of them appearing once. The chain combines TRBV6-1 with TRBJ1-4, with a tentative D call TRBD1 (5 bases). The sequence was obtained from a man younger than 35 in good health. The sample comprised naive CD4+ T cells sorted from blood. Subset denoted: CD45RA+ positively selected. The CDR3 loop is CASLAEGLPNEKLFF. DNA for the CDR3: TGTGCCAGCCTCGCAGAGGGGCTCCCGAATGAAAAACTGTTTTTT.